The clone carrying this TCR beta chain was observed many times. Its specificity is unknown. Trimming removed 3 bases at V and 2 bases at J, with 13 bases between. This CDR3 is 16 amino acids long. The sample originates from a study of early T cells in non-severe SARS-CoV-2 infection. Study background: RNA in bulk from unsorted whole blood was sequenced, and chains were unpaired. Regarding the study as a whole: Reliance on VDJdb matching favored anti-spike CD8 responses; private and CD4 specificities were missed.

Attachment of unique molecular identifiers to individual cDNA molecules was performed. TCRdb re-called the 5' RACE reads through MiXCR, storing one row per CDR3 protein. Among around 46,000 distinct CDR3 sequences listed, 5.6% were seen once. The V call is TRBV12-3 or TRBV12-4, the J call TRBJ2-2; D may be TRBD1 (5 bases). This clonotype was sampled from an adult who was a healthcare worker with PCR-confirmed SARS-CoV-2 infection or an uninfected control (not recorded which). Sequenced material: whole blood. The CDR3 DNA follows: TGTGCCAGCAGTTTTGGTACAGGTCTTAACACCGGGGAGCTGTTTTTT. It codes for CASSFGTGLNTGELFF.